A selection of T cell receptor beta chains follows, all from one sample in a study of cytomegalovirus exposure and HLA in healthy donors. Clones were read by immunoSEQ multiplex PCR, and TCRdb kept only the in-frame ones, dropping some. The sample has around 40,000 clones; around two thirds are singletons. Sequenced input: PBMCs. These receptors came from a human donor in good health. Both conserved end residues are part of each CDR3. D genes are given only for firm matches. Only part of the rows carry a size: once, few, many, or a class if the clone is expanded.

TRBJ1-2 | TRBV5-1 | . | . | TGCGCCAGCAGCTTGGACAGAGCTGACTATGGCTACACCTTC | CASSLDRADYGYTF
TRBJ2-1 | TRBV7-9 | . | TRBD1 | TGTGCCAGCAGCTTGATGGGACAGGGAGGAGATGAGCAGTTCTTC | CASSLMGQGGDEQFF
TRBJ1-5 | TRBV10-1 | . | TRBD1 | TGCGCCAGCAGTGCAGGGGGCGGCAATCAGCCCCAGCATTTT | CASSAGGGNQPQHF
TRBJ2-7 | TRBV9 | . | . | TGTGCCAGCAGCGTCGGGGTCTCCTACGAGCAGTACTTC | CASSVGVSYEQYF
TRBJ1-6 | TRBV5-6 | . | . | TGTGCCAGCAGCTTTATGAGGAGCTCCTATAATTCACCCCTCCACTTT | CASSFMRSSYNSPLHF
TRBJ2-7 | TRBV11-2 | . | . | TGTGCCAGCAGCTTAGTGGGCAGTGGATACGAGCAGTACTTC | CASSLVGSGYEQYF
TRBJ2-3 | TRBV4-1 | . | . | TGCGCCAGCAGCCAATTTTCTGATACGCAGTATTTT | CASSQFSDTQYF
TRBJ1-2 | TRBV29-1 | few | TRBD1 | TGCAGCGTGATACCGGGACAGGGCCGGGGCTACACCTTC | CSVIPGQGRGYTF
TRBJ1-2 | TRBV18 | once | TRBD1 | TGTGCCAGCTCACCGCGGACAGGGGATGGCTACACCTTC | CASSPRTGDGYTF
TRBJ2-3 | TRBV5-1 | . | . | TGCGCCAGCAGCTTGACATCAGATACGCAGTATTTT | CASSLTSDTQYF
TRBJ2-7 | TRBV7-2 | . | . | TGTGCCAGCAGCTTCAATCGGGGTAGGGACGAGCAGTACTTC | CASSFNRGRDEQYF
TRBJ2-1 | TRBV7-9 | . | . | TGTGCCAGCAGCCCATCTGGGACTTTCCATGAGCAGTTCTTC | CASSPSGTFHEQFF
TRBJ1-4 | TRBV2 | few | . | TGTGCCACCATTTTGGGGGCTCCAGAAGGAACTAATGAAAAACTGTTTTTT | CATILGAPEGTNEKLFF
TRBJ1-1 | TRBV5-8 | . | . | TGTGCCAGCAGCTACACAGGGTTCACTGAAGCTTTCTTT | CASSYTGFTEAFF
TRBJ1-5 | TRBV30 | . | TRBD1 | TGTGCCTGGAGTGTGGGACAGGGGGCACAGCCCCAGCATTTT | CAWSVGQGAQPQHF
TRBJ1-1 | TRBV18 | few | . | TGTGCCAGCTCCGCTCGCCCAGGTTACACTGAAGCTTTCTTT | CASSARPGYTEAFF
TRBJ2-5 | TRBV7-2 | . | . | TGTGCCAGCAAACGGGGGGCCAAAGAGACCCAGTACTTC | CASKRGAKETQYF
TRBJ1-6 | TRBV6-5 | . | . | TGTGCCAGCAAGTCCGAGTCTTTTAATTCACCCCTCCACTTT | CASKSESFNSPLHF
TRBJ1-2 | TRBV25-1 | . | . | TGTGCCAGCAGGACAGGTGCTGGCTACACCTTC | CASRTGAGYTF
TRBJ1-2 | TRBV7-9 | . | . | TGTGCCAGCAGGGAAGGGTGGACGGAGGTCTATGGCTACACCTTC | CASREGWTEVYGYTF
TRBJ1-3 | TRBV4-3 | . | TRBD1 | TGCGCCAGCAGCCAAGATAACAGGGGGATTGGAAACACCATATATTTT | CASSQDNRGIGNTIYF
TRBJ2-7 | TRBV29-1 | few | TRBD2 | TGCAGCGTTGTGCAAGGGCGGGGGGGCCACTACGAGCAGTACTTC | CSVVQGRGGHYEQYF
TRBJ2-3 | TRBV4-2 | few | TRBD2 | TGTGCCAGCAGCCAAGAAGGAGCGGGGGATTGGGATACGCAGTATTTT | CASSQEGAGDWDTQYF
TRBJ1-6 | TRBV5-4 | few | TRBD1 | TGTGCCAGCAGCCCGCGACAGGGTTATAATTCACCCCTCCACTTT | CASSPRQGYNSPLHF
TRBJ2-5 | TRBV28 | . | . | TGTGCCAGCATGAAGAGGACCCAGTACTTC | CASMKRTQYF
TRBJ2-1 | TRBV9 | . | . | TGTGCCAGCAGCGTAGGCTCGAACTGGAATGAGCAGTTCTTC | CASSVGSNWNEQFF
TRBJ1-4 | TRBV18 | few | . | TGTGCCAGCTCACGAGAGGAGGGACCTTATGAAAAACTGTTTTTT | CASSREEGPYEKLFF
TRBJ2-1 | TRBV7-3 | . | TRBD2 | TGTGCCAGCAGCTTGACTGGGGGGGTAAACAATGAGCAGTTCTTC | CASSLTGGVNNEQFF
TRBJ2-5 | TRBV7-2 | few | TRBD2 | TGTGCCAGCAGCCCACAGCGGGGACCTCAAGAGACCCAGTACTTC | CASSPQRGPQETQYF
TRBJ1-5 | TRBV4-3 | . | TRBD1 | TGCGCCAGCAGCCAAGTCAGACAGGGGAATCAGCCCCAGCATTTT | CASSQVRQGNQPQHF
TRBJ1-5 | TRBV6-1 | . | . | TGTGCCAGCCAGTGGTATAGCAATCAGCCCCAGCATTTT | CASQWYSNQPQHF
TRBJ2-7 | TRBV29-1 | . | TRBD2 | TGCAGCGTTCGGGAGGGACCCACCTACGAGCAGTACTTC | CSVREGPTYEQYF
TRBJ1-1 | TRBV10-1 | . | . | TGCGCCAGCAGTGAGTCGCCGGGAATGAACACTGAAGCTTTCTTT | CASSESPGMNTEAFF
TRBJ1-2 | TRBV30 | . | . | TGTGCCTGGAGTCCACAGCCGTATGGCTACACCTTC | CAWSPQPYGYTF
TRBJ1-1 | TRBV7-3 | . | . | TGTGCCAGCAGCCTAGGGGCAGGGGCCACTGAAGCTTTCTTT | CASSLGAGATEAFF
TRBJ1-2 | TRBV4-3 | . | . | TGCGCCAGCAGCCAAGTCTCCGGGGTCTATGGCTACACCTTC | CASSQVSGVYGYTF
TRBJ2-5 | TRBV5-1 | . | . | TGCGCCAGCAGCCGGCGGGCAGCGGAGACCCAGTACTTC | CASSRRAAETQYF
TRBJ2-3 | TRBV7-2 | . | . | TGTGCCAGCAGCCTCGGACAGCGGGATACGCAGTATTTT | CASSLGQRDTQYF
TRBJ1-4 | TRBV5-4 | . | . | TGTGCCAGCAGCTTGTTTCCCAGAAATGAAAAACTGTTTTTT | CASSLFPRNEKLFF
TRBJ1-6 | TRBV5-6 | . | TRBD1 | TGTGCCAGCAGCTTACCGGGACAGGGGTCATCACCCCTCCACTTT | CASSLPGQGSSPLHF
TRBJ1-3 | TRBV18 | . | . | TGTGCCAGCTCACCCGTTGACAGCTCTGGAAACACCATATATTTT | CASSPVDSSGNTIYF
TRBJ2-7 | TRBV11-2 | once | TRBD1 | TGTGCCAGCAGCCCCGGAACAGGGGGCACTTACGAGCAGTACTTC | CASSPGTGGTYEQYF
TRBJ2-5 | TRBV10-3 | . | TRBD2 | TGTGCCATCGGGGGAGGGTGGGAAACCCAGTACTTC | CAIGGGWETQYF
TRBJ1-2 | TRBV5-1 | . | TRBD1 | TGCGCCAGCAGCTTTCCGACAGGGTCCGAGACGGAAGGCTACACCTTC | CASSFPTGSETEGYTF
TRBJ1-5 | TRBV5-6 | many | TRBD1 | TGTGCCAGCAGCAGGGACAGGGGCTATGGTCAGCCCCAGCATTTT | CASSRDRGYGQPQHF
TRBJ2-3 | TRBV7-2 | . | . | TGTGCCAGCAGCTTAGTGACCGGACAGTTCACAGATACGCAGTATTTT | CASSLVTGQFTDTQYF
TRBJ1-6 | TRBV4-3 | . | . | TGCGCCAGCAGCCAAGATCCCAGTCAGTCCCTCCACTTT | CASSQDPSQSLHF
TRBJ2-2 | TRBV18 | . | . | TGTGCCAGCTCCCCCAGGGCGAACACCGGGGAGCTGTTTTTT | CASSPRANTGELFF
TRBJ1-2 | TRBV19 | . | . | TGTGCCAGTAACAGGGCTTTTAACTATGGCTACACCTTC | CASNRAFNYGYTF
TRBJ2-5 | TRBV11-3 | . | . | TGTGCCAGCAGCTTACTACACCAAGAGACCCAGTACTTC | CASSLLHQETQYF
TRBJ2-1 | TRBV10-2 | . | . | TGCGCCAGCAGTGAGTCGCGACAGACTTTCGCAGATGAGCAGTTCTTC | CASSESRQTFADEQFF
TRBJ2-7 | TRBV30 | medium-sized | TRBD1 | TGTGCCTGGGGACAGGCCTACGAGCAGTACTTC | CAWGQAYEQYF
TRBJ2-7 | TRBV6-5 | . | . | TGTGCCAGCAGCACTTCCCGCGAGCAGTACTTC | CASSTSREQYF
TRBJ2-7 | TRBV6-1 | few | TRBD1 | TGTGCCAGCAGTGAAACAGGGGACCCCTCCTACGAGCAGTACTTC | CASSETGDPSYEQYF
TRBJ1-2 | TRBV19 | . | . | TGTGCCAGCCGACAGGCGTCTAACTATGGCTACACCTTC | CASRQASNYGYTF